The 9 T cell receptor beta chains reported below all come from one sample, sequenced in a study of T cells in Graves' hyperthyroidism and ophthalmopathy. Amplification targeted TCR beta CDR3 regions from RNA transcripts. First-round RT-PCR with HTBI primers amplified the TCR CDR3 region. TCRdb re-derived calls from the multiplex PCR reads in MiXCR, one entry per CDR3 protein. Among 45,000 to 50,000 distinct CDR3 sequences listed, around 48% were seen once. The material sequenced was peripheral blood or thyroid tissue (not recorded which). The receptors originated from a woman aged 45-65 years with Graves' hyperthyroidism.

This clonotype was counted ten times or more. The V gene is TRBV28, the J gene TRBJ2-2; D is uncertain. Trimming shortened V by 0 bases and J by 1 base, and 9 bases separated the two germline ends. Germline assignment: CDR1 MDHEN and CDR2 SYDVKM. The CDR3 is 16 amino acids. Here the CDR3 reads CASSLWGRQNTGELFF. DNA for the CDR3: TGTGCCAGCAGTTTATGGGGCAGGCAGAACACCGGGGAGCTGTTTTTT.

About this clonotype itself: A much more abundant neighbour one base away suggests this may be a read error. This rearrangement joins TRBV6-2 or TRBV6-3 to TRBJ2-2, with TRBD2 as a possible D gene (7 bases). Looked up from germline, CDR1 is MNHEY and CDR2 is SVGEGT. The CDR3 runs 17 residues. CDR3 DNA sequence: TGTGCCAGCAGTTACTTTTTAGGGGGAGGGACGGCCGGGGTGCTGTTTTTT. Its protein is CASSYFLGGGTAGVLFF.

This clonotype was seen at least ten times. A read error may be the cause here, since a much bigger clone is one base away. The V call is TRBV7-2, the J call TRBJ2-7; TRBD2 agrees at 7 bases. This CDR3 spans 13 amino acids. J lost 5 bases, V lost 5 bases, and 6 bases had no gene match. Germline CDR1 SGHTA, CDR2 FQGNSA. In DNA form, the CDR3 reads TGTGCCAGCAGCGAGACTAGCAAAAACGAGCAGTACTTC. As protein: CASSETSKNEQYF.

This clonotype was observed at least ten times. The rearrangement links TRBV10-3 to TRBJ2-3, with 14 bases aligning to TRBD2. V shed 6 bases, J shed 11 bases, and the junction held 10 bases outside the gene matches. CDR3 length: 15 amino acids. CDR1 is ENHRY, CDR2 SYGVKD, per germline. The CDR3 DNA reads TGTGCCATCAGGAACGGGACTAGCGGGAGAGTACGGCAGTATTTT. Encoded protein: CAIRNGTSGRVRQYF.

Concerning this clonotype: The CDR3 end shows no conserved phenylalanine or tryptophan, and so a read error is likely. This sequence joins TRBV20-1 and TRBJ1-1; a weak D match, TRBD1 (6 bases). Looked up from germline, CDR1 is DFQATT and CDR2 is SNEGSKA (reference sequence). The length of the CDR3 is 14 residues. The CDR3 sequence is CGAREGGRPPEAFY. The CDR3 DNA reads as TGCGGTGCTAGAGAGGGGGGCAGGCCTCCTGAAGCTTTCTAT.

There are many counts of this clonotype. This chain links TRBV19 with TRBJ1-1; TRBD1 matches 10 bases. The germline gives CDR1 LNHDA, CDR2 SQIVND (reference sequence). V lost 4 bases to trimming and J lost 4 bases; unmatched junction nucleotides: 6. The CDR3 runs 15 residues. The CDR3 DNA is TGTGCCAGTAGTACTCGACAGGGGGCGGTCACTGAAGCTTTCTTT. It encodes CASSTRQGAVTEAFF.

The chain joins TRBV15 to TRBJ2-5; D may be TRBD1 or TRBD2 (5 bases each). Trimming pared 8 bases from V and 0 bases from J, leaving 7 bases between. This CDR3 contains 12 residues. The germline CDR1 and CDR2 sequences are LNHNV and YYDKDF (reference sequence). CDR3 in DNA: TGTGCCACCGGGGGATACCAAGAGACCCAGTACTTC. This sequence encodes CATGGYQETQYF.

This rearrangement joins TRBV15 to TRBJ2-5; D is possibly TRBD2 (5 bases). V lost 3 bases to trimming and J lost 1 base, with 15 bases between them. Germline assignment: CDR1 LNHNV and CDR2 YYDKDF (reference sequence). The CDR3 consists of 16 residues. The CDR3 loop is CATSSPGIGLQETQYF. DNA for the CDR3: TGTGCCACCAGCAGCCCCGGAATTGGACTCCAAGAGACCCAGTACTTC.

The V gene is TRBV7-9, the J gene TRBJ1-2; 9 bases are shared with TRBD1. The CDR3 loop spans 13 amino acids. V was clipped by 6 bases and J by 8 bases; unmatched bases: 7. In germline, CDR1 is SEHNR, CDR2 FQNEAQ (reference sequence). In DNA, the CDR3 is TGTGCCAGCAGTTCCGGGACAGGGACAGGCTACACCTTC. Protein: CASSSGTGTGYTF. Filled out from reference TRBV7-9 and TRBJ1-2, the complete variable domain reads DTGVSQNPRHKITKRGQNVTFRCDPISEHNRLYWYRQTLGQGPEFLTYFQNEAQLEKSRLLSDRFSAERPKGSFSTLEIQRTEQGDSAMYLCASSSGTGTGYTFGSGTRLTVV.